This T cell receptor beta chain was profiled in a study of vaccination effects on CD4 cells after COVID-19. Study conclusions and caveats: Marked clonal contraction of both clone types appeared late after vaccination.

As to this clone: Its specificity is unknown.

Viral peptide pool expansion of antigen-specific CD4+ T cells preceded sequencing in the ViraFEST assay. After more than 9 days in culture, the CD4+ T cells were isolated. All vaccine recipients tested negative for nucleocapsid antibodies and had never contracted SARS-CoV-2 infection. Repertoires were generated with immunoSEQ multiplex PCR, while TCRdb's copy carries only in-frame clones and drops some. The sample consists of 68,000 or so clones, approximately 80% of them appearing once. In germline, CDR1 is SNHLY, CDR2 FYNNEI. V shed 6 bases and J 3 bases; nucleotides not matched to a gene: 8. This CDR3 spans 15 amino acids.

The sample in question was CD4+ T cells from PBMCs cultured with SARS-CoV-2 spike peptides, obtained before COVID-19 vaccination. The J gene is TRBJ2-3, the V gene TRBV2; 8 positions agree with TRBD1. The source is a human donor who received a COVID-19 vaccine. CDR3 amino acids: CASSDLGQGTDTQYF. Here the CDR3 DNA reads TGTGCCAGCAGCGACCTTGGACAGGGAACAGATACGCAGTATTTT.